This paragraph covers one T cell receptor (beta chain) sequence. With 0 bases clipped from V and 4 bases from J, the junction kept 7 bases outside the gene matches. Germline CDR1 is MGHRA and CDR2 is YSYEKL. The CDR3 consists of 16 residues. Per the authors' pipeline: Amplification with reference gene primers provided the estimates of nucleated cell counts. Profiling relied on immunoSEQ multiplex PCR, and the TCRdb table lists in-frame clones only, not all of them. V and J calls and clone size are copied from that table; D and trimming were computed from the DNA. The table has 160,000 or so clones, 87% seen once. This specimen belongs to a study of blood T cell repertoires in COVID-19. On the study more broadly: The United States, Italy and Spain supplied acute and convalescent COVID-19 samples.

V and J are TRBV4-1 and TRBJ2-7; 9 nucleotides align to TRBD1. The source material was peripheral blood. The clonotype originates from a woman in her 70s with COVID-19, enrolled during active disease. CDR3 DNA: TGCGCCAGCAGCCAAGATGTGGGACAGGGATGGTACGAGCAGTACTTC. This sequence encodes CASSQDVGQGWYEQYF.